This T cell receptor (beta chain) originates from a study of T cell responses to AZD1222 COVID-19 vaccine. Assay used: immunoSEQ multiplex PCR; TCRdb lists only in-frame clones, some missing. The data contain 150,000 to 200,000 clones, approximately 92% of them singletons. Germline V gene data show CDR1 as SGHVS and CDR2 as FQNEAQ. Trimming removed 0 bases at V and 1 base at J, with 6 bases between. This CDR3 has 14 amino acids. The V call is TRBV7-8, the J call TRBJ1-1, with unresolved D. The sample here was peripheral blood, taken on day 0 of AZD1222 vaccination. The receptor comes from an adult in good health. This CDR3 reads CASSLAGGNTEAFF. As DNA, the CDR3 is TGTGCCAGCAGCTTAGCAGGCGGGAACACTGAAGCTTTCTTT.